This record looks at one T cell receptor beta chain sequence and its context. Its cognate antigen is unknown. The method was immunoSEQ multiplex PCR; TCRdb's version includes in-frame clones alone and lacks a portion of them. The sample comprises 100,000 to 150,000 clones, over 75% of which are singletons, and around 6.1% rests with the top ten. CDR3 length equals 14 residues. Trimming took 0 bases from V and 4 from J, leaving 9 bases between them. The germline V gene encodes CDR1 LNHNV and CDR2 YYDKDF (reference sequence). The source of the sample is a study of T cell responses to AZD1222 COVID-19 vaccine. Study observations and caveats: Baseline serostatus was positive in only five to seven AZD1222 recipients. Spike-spanning, vaccine-associated CD4 TCRs were dominant at 160-218 and 743-854. No repertoire was sampled before or during the peak T cell response, only after it.

The rearrangement links TRBV15 to TRBJ1-2; D is unclear. The specimen comprised peripheral blood, sampled on day 0 of AZD1222 vaccination. This receptor was identified in an adult in good health. The CDR3 DNA reads as TGTGCCACCAGCAGAGATAGGACGGCCTATGGCTACACCTTC. Its protein is CATSRDRTAYGYTF.